These 18 T cell receptor beta chains were all obtained from the same sample, sequenced in a study of blood T cell repertoires in COVID-19. Only in-frame clones appear in the TCRdb table, and some are missing; sequencing was by immunoSEQ multiplex PCR. The data show some 380,000 clones, approximately 91% seen once. The specimen was PBMCs or T cells enriched from blood (not recorded which). All receptors come from a woman aged 40-49 years with acute COVID-19.

This sequence joins TRBV18 and TRBJ1-4, with 7 bases matching TRBD1. The CDR3 length is 14 residues. After removal of 3 bases from V and 4 bases from J, the junction contained 2 bases not matched to a gene. Germline lookup yields CDR1 KGHSH and CDR2 LQKENI. In DNA, the CDR3 is TGTGCCAGCTCACCGGGACAGAATAATGAAAAACTGTTTTTT. This encodes CASSPGQNNEKLFF.

This chain connects TRBV2 to TRBJ1-2, with D unclear. Per the germline V gene, CDR1 is SNHLY and CDR2 is FYNNEI. CDR3 size: 14 residues. With 2 bases removed from V and 2 bases from J, the gap between germline ends came to 9 bases. This chain's CDR3 is CASSETRGNYGYTF. CDR3 coding DNA: TGTGCCAGCAGTGAAACCCGGGGAAACTATGGCTACACCTTC.

This clone was seen just once. CDR3 amino acids: CATSRGGLYGYTF. The DNA for the CDR3 is TGTGCCACCTCGCGTGGCGGGCTCTATGGCTACACCTTC. This sequence joins TRBV6-5 and TRBJ1-2, with unresolved D. Germline-derived CDR1 and CDR2 are MNHEY and SVGAGI. CDR3 length equals 13 residues. Trimming stripped 10 bases from V and 4 bases from J, with 16 bases between.

V and J are TRBV18 and TRBJ2-2; 8 nucleotides match TRBD1. V dropped 3 bases and J dropped 3; count of bases not matched to a gene: 3. The V gene's germline CDR1 is KGHSH and CDR2 LQKENI. The length of the CDR3 is 15 residues. CDR3: CASSPPGQDTGELFF. The CDR3 nucleotides read TGTGCCAGCTCACCTCCGGGACAGGACACCGGGGAGCTGTTTTTT.

The CDR3 bases are TGTGCCAGCAGCGGCCGGGAGCAAAAAGAGACCCAGTACTTC. Translating it yields CASSGREQKETQYF. The J gene is TRBJ2-5, the V gene TRBV9, with D possibly being TRBD2 (6 bases). Deletions cut 3 bases from V and 3 bases from J, with 12 bases between. The germline gives CDR1 SGDLS, CDR2 YYNGEE. The CDR3 sequence is 14 residues long.

This chain uses TRBV11-3 with TRBJ2-1, with TRBD2 as a possible D gene (5 bases). Germline assignment: CDR1 SGHNT and CDR2 YENEEA. This CDR3 has 15 residues. V dropped 4 bases and J dropped 5 bases, with 15 bases sitting between them. CDR3: CASSSQARGDNEQFF. DNA for the CDR3: TGTGCCAGCAGCTCCCAAGCCCGGGGTGACAATGAGCAGTTCTTC.

The chain is built from TRBV4-1 and TRBJ2-2; D is perhaps TRBD1 (6 bases). This CDR3 region has 14 residues. V was cut by 4 bases and J by 7 bases, with 13 bases left in between. From germline, CDR1 is MGHRA and CDR2 YSYEKL. This chain's CDR3 is CASSPEQGIGELFF. CDR3 nucleotide sequence: TGCGCCAGCAGCCCGGAACAGGGAATCGGGGAGCTGTTTTTT.

The chain is built from TRBV5-6 and TRBJ1-5; 8 positions agree with TRBD1. This CDR3 is 14 amino acids long. Germline loops: CDR1 SGHDT, CDR2 YYEEEE. V was clipped by 4 bases and J by 6 bases; unmatched bases: 6. This CDR3 is CASSISGGPQPQHF. The CDR3, as DNA: TGTGCCAGCAGCATATCAGGGGGCCCTCAGCCCCAGCATTTT.

This clone has just a few counts. This rearrangement joins TRBV7-9 to TRBJ2-7; D unresolved. The CDR3 loop spans 11 amino acids. Germline CDR1 reads SEHNR; CDR2 reads FQNEAQ (reference sequence). Trimming cost V 5 bases and J 4 bases, with 6 bases left between them. The CDR3 reads CASSREYEQYF. DNA for the CDR3: TGTGCCAGCAGCCGAGAGTACGAGCAGTACTTC.

The chain recombines TRBV3-1 (or the pseudogene TRBV3-2) with TRBJ1-2; possible D gene TRBD1, 6 bases. The germline V and J ends were trimmed by 4 bases and 7 bases, with 16 bases remaining between them. CDR1 is LGHDT, CDR2 YNNKEL, per germline (reference sequence). The CDR3 consists of 14 residues. The CDR3 is CASSPSQGQSGYTF. The CDR3 region has the DNA TGTGCCAGCAGCCCGAGTCAGGGGCAGTCTGGCTACACCTTC.

This clone was picked up one time. This chain links TRBV5-1 with TRBJ2-3, with 12 bases lining up with TRBD1. The ends lost 4 bases at V and 4 bases at J; junction bases unmatched: 7. Germline V gives CDR1 SGHRS, CDR2 YFSETQ. The CDR3 sequence is 16 residues long. In nucleotides, the CDR3 is TGCGCCAGCAGCCGTGAGGGACAGGGGGCATCAGATACGCAGTATTTT. As protein: CASSREGQGASDTQYF.

The rearrangement joins TRBV2 to TRBJ2-1; 12 nucleotides line up with TRBD1. V shed 7 bases, J shed 9 bases, and the junction held 7 bases outside the gene matches. Per germline, CDR1 SNHLY and CDR2 FYNNEI. The CDR3 totals 14 residues. In DNA, the CDR3 is TGTGCCAGCATGCTGGGACAGGGGGCCCTTGAGCAGTTCTTC. Protein product: CASMLGQGALEQFF.

A few counts support this clone. The chain recombines TRBV5-1 with TRBJ2-1, with 12 bases aligning to TRBD2. The CDR3 loop spans 15 amino acids. Unmatched junction bases numbered 6, after V lost 4 bases and J lost 7 bases. Germline loops: CDR1 SGHRS, CDR2 YFSETQ. The CDR3 spells CASSREGLAGNEQFF. CDR3 DNA: TGCGCCAGCAGCCGGGAGGGACTAGCGGGTAATGAGCAGTTCTTC.

This clone was seen only a few times. The chain is built from TRBV2 and TRBJ2-7; possible D gene TRBD2, 5 bases. V shed 6 bases and J shed 4 bases, with 10 bases lying between them. The CDR3 spans 12 residues. Per the germline V gene, CDR1 is SNHLY and CDR2 is FYNNEI. The CDR3 spells CASRAGGYEQYF. CDR3 bases: TGTGCCAGCAGGGCAGGCGGGTACGAGCAGTACTTC.

The V call is TRBV19, the J call TRBJ1-2; D is uncertain. Germline V gene sequence: CDR1 LNHDA, CDR2 SQIVND (reference sequence). This CDR3 is built from 12 residues. Trimming removed 5 bases from V and 5 bases from J, with 9 bases in between. The CDR3 region is CASSSHGYGYTF. The CDR3 DNA reads TGTGCCAGTAGTTCGCACGGGTATGGCTACACCTTC.

The V call is TRBV6-1, the J call TRBJ2-6; D ambiguous. This CDR3 region has 16 residues. Trimming stripped 2 bases from V and 5 bases from J, with 13 bases between. Germline V gene sequence: CDR1 MNHNS, CDR2 SASEGT. The CDR3, as DNA: TGTGCCAGCAGTGAATGGCAGGCGAACTGGGCCAACGTCCTGACTTTC. Translated, it gives CASSEWQANWANVLTF.

The chain is built from TRBV27 and TRBJ2-2; possible D gene TRBD1, 5 bases. There are 14 residues in the CDR3. Between the trimmed V and J ends, which lost 3 bases and 7 bases, there was a span of 12 bases. The germline V gene has CDR1 MNHEY and CDR2 SMNVEV (reference sequence). The chain's CDR3 is CASSLAGSNGELFF. The DNA of the CDR3 is TGTGCCAGCAGTTTGGCAGGGTCTAACGGGGAGCTGTTTTTT.

The rearrangement joins TRBV2 to TRBJ1-5, with TRBD1 as a possible D gene (5 bases). In germline, CDR1 is SNHLY, CDR2 FYNNEI. Trimming stripped 8 bases from V and 1 base from J, with 12 bases between. This CDR3 spans 14 amino acids. The CDR3, as DNA: TGTGCCAGCGCCCACGGGGGAAGCAATCAGCCCCAGCATTTT. This gives the protein CASAHGGSNQPQHF.